What follows is one TCR beta chain and its context. Its binding antigen is unknown. Base qualities were left out, and no much larger clone turns up one base away. The cohort comprised 710 or so healthy bone marrow donors. At the time of sampling, every cohort member was nominally healthy, though immune exposures that went unrecorded were likely present. The donor tested CMV seropositive, placing the donor among the 310 or so seropositive members of the cohort. A peripheral blood sample was provided by each donor, and peripheral blood mononuclear cells were used for TCR beta sequencing. The Qiagen DNeasy Blood Extraction Kit was used to extract genomic DNA from the blood cell samples. Sequences SGHNT (CDR1) and YENEEA (CDR2) are obtained from the germline V gene. Ends trimmed: V by 3 bases, J by 5 bases; bases unmatched to a gene: 6. Its CDR3 holds 16 amino acids, cysteine through phenylalanine. Of the read, only the CDR3 DNA is kept; its 48 bases are in frame from base 1.

The data were taken from a study of cytomegalovirus exposure and HLA in healthy donors (TCRdb year 2017). Background on the whole study: An earlier analysis of more than 550 of the donors reported approximately 300 Gb of sequence data and 117 million unique TCR beta sequences obtained from roughly 170 million T cells. An earlier analysis of more than 450 of the donors used high-throughput TCR beta sequencing to judge whether each TCR beta V gene segment behaved as functional or pseudogenic. Among over 350 genotyped donors of the cohort, an average of approximately 230,000 unique TCR beta nucleotide sequences were sequenced per donor, around a sixth of them non-productive. In addition to the first cohort of roughly 670 subjects, a separate validation cohort of 120 different subjects was used. The later analysis used no new phenotypic data to find candidate immune exposures, relying instead on TCR beta sequences and their occurrence across donors. Class I and class II HLA loci were covered by the typing at four-digit resolution. Every repertoire in the discovery cohort had been generated on one and the same sequencing platform. The study combined high-throughput TCR immunosequencing, statistical association of individual TCRs with disease status, and machine learning to predict cytomegalovirus infection status. Of the 398 genotyped donors, less than 90% were placed in the genetic ancestry cluster associated with self-reported Caucasian donors. Approximately 310 gigabases of sequencing data and approximately 93 million unique TCR sequences were included in an early release covering roughly 600 HLA-typed donors. Donor age, sex, ethnicity and CMV serostatus were compiled alongside the repertoire data. The study profiled the T cell repertoires of 666 subjects by immunosequencing and related them to cytomegalovirus serostatus. The study aimed to test whether signatures of past pathogen exposure could be identified by cataloging public T cell receptors. A later genetic analysis took genome-wide SNP genotypes for about three fifths of the 666 donors and used that subset as a discovery cohort. To study patterns of TCR occurrence, a later analysis re-analyzed previously published TCR beta repertoires from 650 to 750 donors and added high-resolution HLA genotyping. About five DR-DQ haplotypes were treated as single units for association and clustering because of strong linkage in the cohort. Typing coverage varied by locus: roughly 620-630 donors for A, B, C, DRB1 and DQB1; more than 500 for DQA1; nearly 610 for DPA1; approximately 450 for DPB1.

The study at large found these results: Some IMGT-functional V segments, including TRBV6-2 and TRBV6-3, could not be distinguished by the 87-base-pair reads and were therefore excluded. An association between a missense DCLRE1C variant and V-gene and J-gene trimming of TCR beta chains was found in a later genetic analysis and replicated in an independent cohort. Because HLA typing was unavailable for some donors at each locus, only the typed subset was used in association tests. In a later analysis, the rate of TCR association differed among HLA loci, with DRB1 alleles having the most associated TCRs and HLA-C alleles having the fewest. In a later analysis, HLA-associated TCR beta chains were found to be more clonally expanded and to have lower generation probabilities than equally common non-associated chains. In a later analysis, most CMV-associated TCR beta chains were found to appear HLA-restricted, with HLA associations seemingly driven largely by CMV exposure. Three of the identified cytomegalovirus-associated TCR beta chains were confirmed in vitro to be specific for cytomegalovirus antigens. A later genetic analysis reported fewer N-insertions in productive TCRs among donors in an Asian-associated ancestry cluster than the roughly 720-donor mean. The sequencing pipeline was judged likely to have produced a cluster of highly shared sequence variants as a technical artifact. The classifier was reported to diagnose cytomegalovirus status with high specificity and sensitivity in both the original cohort and the validation cohort. A total of fewer than 200 TCR beta chains were listed by the study as associated with cytomegalovirus. Immune exposure information for the cohort was limited to CMV serostatus. A further reported finding was that TCR beta sequences accurately predicted the HLA-A and HLA-B alleles for most subjects in the first cohort. This cohort had only TCR beta chains sequenced, and the lack of alpha or paired-chain data limited which features could be detected. Presence/absence analyses assumed roughly uniform sequencing depth across donors, an assumption that may not hold. Strong co-occurrence of HLA alleles, especially DR and DQ, made assigning TCR associations to individual alleles difficult. Most TCR sequences were observed very rarely across donors, whereas some public TCRs were present in many individuals. Over 15 rarely observed V segments, including chromosome 9 orphons, were excluded from the earlier analysis of approximately 500 of the donors because counts were too low. It was suggested by the authors that the approach could potentially be generalized to other disease states and immunological phenotypes. Specific HLA alleles were associated with 16,951 TCR beta sequences at a false discovery rate of 0.05 in a later analysis. Correlated functional status among segregating V segments might be attributable to linkage disequilibrium, but an unknown experimental factor could not be ruled out. Several of the top co-occurrence clusters appeared to be linked to parvovirus B19, influenza, CMV and Epstein-Barr virus, according to a later analysis. Broadly in line with IMGT annotations, most TCR beta V segments showed up in productive rearrangements about 87% or about 30% of the time in an earlier analysis of several hundred of the donors.

Library preparation was by the immunoSEQ multiplex PCR assay. A mixture of 60 forward primers for TCR Vbeta segments and 13 reverse primers for TCR Jbeta segments was used in the multiplex PCR. Amplification of the CDR3 region of rearranged TCR beta genes was performed with a multiplex PCR assay on genomic DNA. On the Illumina HiSeq System, the amplified TCR beta libraries were sequenced as 87-base-pair reads. Processing in the source paper ran as follows. A later analysis tallied around 82 million unique TCR beta chains across the 666 repertoires, and some 12 million of those chains were shared by two or more donors. Raw reads were error-corrected and collapsed into unique sequences with a nearest-neighbor algorithm that merged closely related sequences to remove PCR and sequencing errors. V, D and J gene segments were assigned by aligning CDR3 sequences to IMGT reference sequences. For a sequence to be retained, a match of at least six nucleotides was required to both a V gene segment and a J gene segment. A rearrangement was called productive if the CDR3 had no stop codons and remained in frame with V and J, and every other rearrangement was called non-productive. CDR3 was defined according to IMGT convention as the region running from the second conserved V-encoded cysteine to the conserved J-encoded phenylalanine. The earlier analysis of 450 to 750 of the donors excluded any sequence lacking an unambiguous match to a single V gene segment. An earlier analysis of a few hundred of the donors called V segments functional above 56.7% productive rearrangements and segregating when the between-donor standard deviation exceeded 5%. A statistical classification framework was built for diagnosing cytomegalovirus status from the catalog of TCR beta chain sequences. In a later analysis, V and J genes were assigned by comparing TCR nucleotide sequences against IMGT/GENE-DB human TR gene sequences. In a later analysis, CDR3 sequences and most-parsimonious VDJ recombination scenarios were assigned using the TCRdist pipeline. In a later analysis, each TCR beta chain was defined by its CDR3 amino acid sequence together with its V-gene family, and reads lacking a unique V-gene family were excluded. To address suspected cross-contamination and a sequencing artifact, a later analysis removed over 500 highly shared, low-generation-probability nucleotide sequences. In a later analysis, a clonal expansion index was calculated for each public chain from normalized within-repertoire ranks of inferred template counts. A later analysis computed generation probabilities with a VDJ recombination model fitted to out-of-frame rearrangements, and checked the results against IGoR. A later analysis scored TCR-TCR, TCR-HLA and TCR-CMV co-occurrence with hypergeometric tests, applying a repertoire-size bias correction to TCR pairs. False discovery rates were estimated in a later analysis by permuting HLA or CMV assignments 20 times. A later analysis grouped co-occurring TCRs with DBSCAN, adding TCRdist sequence similarity when clustering within HLA-allele-positive subsets. For co-occurrence clustering, repertoires with fewer than 30,000 or more than 120,000 public chains were excluded, along with about five repertoires with anomalous nucleotide sharing. As stored in TCRdb, this immuneACCESS dataset retains in-frame rearrangements with V and J assigned. A fraction of the clones does not appear; measured against another copy, unresolved V genes explain less than half of the discrepancy, and the remainder lacks a known reason. That table furnishes V, J and clone size, whereas the DNA furnished D and trimming. The sample includes hundreds of thousands of clones, with more than 60% observed a single time. Jointly, the top ten make up around 2.8% of the sample.

This TCR came from a woman in her fifties or sixties in good health and CMV-seropositive. Sequencing was done on a sample of PBMCs. The V gene is TRBV11-3 and the J gene is TRBJ2-1, with 11 middle bases fitting TRBD2. The bases read TGTGCCAGCAGCTTGGGCACTAGCGGGAGTGACAATGAGCAGTTCTTC. It codes for CASSLGTSGSDNEQFF.